This entry features one T cell receptor beta chain sequence. Its target antigen remains unknown. The record has no base qualities; no much larger clone is one base away. These data originate in a study of cytomegalovirus exposure and HLA in healthy donors (dated by TCRdb to 2016 to 2017). In terms of the full investigation: An earlier analysis of some 600 of the donors reported about 260 Gb of sequence data and approximately 120 million unique TCR beta sequences obtained from roughly 170 million T cells. Typing coverage differed by locus: A, B, C, DRB1 and DQB1 were typed in about 620-640 donors, DQA1 in about 510, DPA1 in some 570, and DPB1 in roughly 450. To predict cytomegalovirus infection status, the study brought together high-throughput TCR immunosequencing, statistical association of individual TCRs with disease status, and machine learning. Rather than drawing on any new phenotypic data, the later analysis identified candidate immune exposures from TCR beta sequences and the way those sequences occurred across donors. Among some 400 genotyped donors of the cohort, an average of roughly 240,000 unique TCR beta nucleotide sequences were sequenced per donor, roughly 18% of them non-productive. The study used immunosequencing to profile the T cell repertoires of approximately 690 subjects and linked those repertoires to cytomegalovirus serostatus. About 330 gigabases of sequencing data and 70 million to 95 million unique TCR sequences made up an early release that covered nearly 650 HLA-typed donors. A later analysis re-analyzed previously published TCR beta repertoires from approximately 700 donors and added high-resolution HLA genotyping to study TCR occurrence patterns. The study was designed to test whether signatures of past pathogen exposure could be identified by cataloging public T cell receptors. Genome-wide SNP genotypes for about three fifths of the roughly 670 donors were used in a later genetic analysis, which treated that subset as a discovery cohort. Donor age, sex, ethnicity and CMV serostatus were compiled alongside the repertoire data. Along with the roughly 670-subject first cohort, a separate validation cohort of over a hundred different subjects was used. All discovery cohort repertoires had been generated on a single sequencing platform. About 5 DR-DQ haplotypes were handled as single units for association and clustering, since linkage in the cohort was strong. Class I and class II HLA loci were covered by the typing at four-digit resolution. To decide whether each TCR beta V gene segment behaved as functional or pseudogenic, an earlier analysis of fewer than 750 of the donors relied on high-throughput TCR beta sequencing. Of the 300 to 500 genotyped donors, 75% to 85% were placed in the genetic ancestry cluster associated with self-reported Caucasian donors.

What the study reported, not specific to this receptor: Sequencing depth was assumed to be roughly uniform across donors in the presence/absence analyses, though that assumption may not hold. According to a later analysis, TCR association rates differed among HLA loci, with DRB1 alleles showing the most associated TCRs and HLA-C alleles showing the fewest. In a later analysis, HLA-associated TCR beta chains were found to be more clonally expanded and to have lower generation probabilities than equally common non-associated chains. Linkage disequilibrium might explain the correlated functional status among segregating V segments, but an unknown experimental factor could not be excluded. A group of highly shared sequence variants was considered likely to be a technical artifact of the sequencing pipeline. Across donors, most TCR sequences were observed very rarely, whereas some public TCRs were present in many individuals. A later analysis associated about 17,000 TCR beta sequences with specific HLA alleles at a false discovery rate of 0.05. In a later analysis, most CMV-associated TCR beta chains were found to appear HLA-restricted, with HLA associations seemingly driven largely by CMV exposure. A total of fewer than 200 TCR beta chains were listed by the study as associated with cytomegalovirus. The cohort was sequenced for TCR beta chains only, and without alpha or paired-chain data the features that could be detected were limited. A further reported finding was that TCR beta sequences accurately predicted the HLA-A and HLA-B alleles for most subjects in the first cohort. In vitro tests confirmed that three of the cytomegalovirus-associated TCR beta chains recognize cytomegalovirus antigens. The earlier analysis of fewer than 750 of the donors excluded around 17 rarely observed V segments, including chromosome 9 orphons, because counts were too low. Assigning TCR associations to individual alleles was difficult when HLA alleles, especially DR and DQ, strongly co-occurred. Because HLA typing was unavailable for some donors at each locus, only the typed subset was used in association tests. According to a later genetic analysis, donors in an Asian-associated ancestry cluster had fewer N-insertions in productive TCRs than the approximately 650-donor mean. Immune exposure information for the cohort was limited to CMV serostatus. A later genetic analysis associated a missense DCLRE1C variant with V-gene and J-gene trimming of TCR beta chains, and an independent cohort replicated the association. It was suggested by the authors that the approach could potentially be generalized to other disease states and immunological phenotypes. According to a later analysis, parvovirus B19, influenza, CMV and Epstein-Barr virus appeared linked to several top co-occurrence clusters. Broadly in line with IMGT annotations, most TCR beta V segments showed up in productive rearrangements about 87% or about 30% of the time in an earlier analysis of a few hundred of the donors. The classifier was reported to diagnose cytomegalovirus status with high specificity and sensitivity in both the original and validation cohorts.

The library relied on the immunoSEQ multiplex PCR assay. For the multiplex PCR, a mixture combining 60 forward primers for TCR Vbeta segments and 13 reverse primers for TCR Jbeta segments was used. A multiplex PCR assay on genomic DNA amplified the CDR3 region of rearranged TCR beta genes. Amplified TCR beta libraries were sequenced as 87-base-pair reads on the Illumina HiSeq System. As for how the authors treated the data: A later analysis counted about 76 million unique TCR beta chains across the 650 to 700 repertoires, and around 9.9 million of these chains were shared by at least two donors. To remove PCR and sequencing errors, raw reads were error-corrected and collapsed into unique sequences using a nearest-neighbor algorithm that merged closely related sequences. To assign V, D and J gene segments, CDR3 sequences were aligned to IMGT reference sequences. For a sequence to be retained, a match of at least six nucleotides was required to both a V gene segment and a J gene segment. Rearrangements were classified as productive when the CDR3 lacked stop codons and remained in frame with V and J, and all other rearrangements were classified as non-productive. CDR3 was defined according to IMGT convention as the region running from the second conserved V-encoded cysteine to the conserved J-encoded phenylalanine. Sequences without an unambiguous match to a single V gene segment were excluded from the earlier analysis of about 630 of the donors. In an earlier analysis of some 590 of the donors, a V segment was called functional when productive rearrangements were above 56.7%, and segregating when the standard deviation between donors exceeded 5%. A statistical classification framework was built to diagnose cytomegalovirus status from the catalog of TCR beta chain sequences. V and J gene assignment, in a later analysis, came from comparing TCR nucleotide sequences with IMGT/GENE-DB human TR gene sequences. The TCRdist pipeline was used in a later analysis to assign CDR3 sequences and most-parsimonious VDJ recombination scenarios. In a later analysis, each TCR beta chain was defined by its CDR3 amino acid sequence together with its V-gene family, and reads without a unique V-gene family were excluded. To address suspected cross-contamination and a sequencing artifact, a later analysis removed around 590 highly shared, low-generation-probability nucleotide sequences. For each public chain, a later analysis derived a clonal expansion index from normalized ranks of inferred template counts within each repertoire. A later analysis computed generation probabilities with a VDJ recombination model fitted to out-of-frame rearrangements, and checked the results against IGoR. In a later analysis, hypergeometric tests were used to score TCR-TCR, TCR-HLA and TCR-CMV co-occurrence, with a repertoire-size bias correction applied to TCR pairs. False discovery rates were estimated in a later analysis by permuting HLA or CMV assignments 20 times. In a later analysis, co-occurring TCRs were grouped with DBSCAN, and TCRdist sequence similarity was added when clustering was performed within HLA-allele-positive subsets. For co-occurrence clustering, repertoires with fewer than 30,000 or more than 120,000 public chains were excluded, along with roughly five repertoires with anomalous nucleotide sharing. The table was pulled from immuneACCESS by TCRdb, which kept in-frame rearrangements only. Such tables lose some clones; where checked, under half of the loss comes from unresolved V genes, and the rest has no known cause. V, J and clone size are taken as reported in that table, and D and trimming were inferred from the DNA itself. This sample is represented by about 94,000 clones; roughly 77% of them were singletons. Together, the top ten hold approximately 10% of the sample.

The cohort was made up of under 800 healthy bone marrow donors. All cohort members were sampled while nominally healthy, although unrecorded immune exposures were likely present. Of the roughly 670 cohort members, 250 to 300 had a positive CMV serostatus and about 350 had a negative one, while no CMV serostatus was recorded for the donor. Each donor provided a peripheral blood sample, and peripheral blood mononuclear cells were used for TCR beta sequencing. The Qiagen DNeasy Blood Extraction Kit was used to extract genomic DNA from the blood cell samples. This clonotype was obtained from a human donor in good health. The specimen was PBMCs.

The DNA sequence is as follows: TGTGCCAGCAGTTACTTAGCGGGGGAAAACATTCAGTACTTC. This is translated as CASSYLAGENIQYF. The sequence joins TRBV6-5 to TRBJ2-4, with TRBD2 matching 9 junction bases. Counted from cysteine to phenylalanine, this CDR3 has 14 amino acids. Only the CDR3 part of the read is kept: 42 bases, read in frame from the first base. Via the germline V gene, CDR1 is MNHEY and CDR2 SVGAGI. Trimming accounts for 1 base at V and 5 bases at J, while the number of junction bases matched to no gene is 0.